This is a list of T cell receptor beta chains from one sample in a study of CD8+CD57+ T cells in acquired aplastic anemia. In TCRdb, the reads were re-called with MiXCR into one record per CDR3 protein. The sample lists about 210,000 distinct CDR3 sequences; around 63% were seen once. Sequencing was carried out using sorted CD4+, CD8+, or CD8+CD57+ T cells (not recorded which) from PBMCs. Receptors were obtained from a human donor in good health. Each CDR3 is given with its conserved first and last residue.

v_gene: TRBV29-1; j_gene: TRBJ1-1; CDR3aa: CSVLTGIEAFF
v_gene: TRBV20-1; j_gene: TRBJ2-1; CDR3aa: CSSSIAGLSYNEQFF
v_gene: TRBV12-3/TRBV12-4; j_gene: TRBJ2-7; CDR3aa: CASRPTSYEQYF
v_gene: TRBV29-1; j_gene: TRBJ1-2; CDR3aa: CSVDTRDIGNYGYTF
v_gene: TRBV10-3; j_gene: TRBJ2-7; CDR3aa: CASKDRGGGEQYF
v_gene: TRBV7-9; j_gene: TRBJ1-1; CDR3aa: CTSSRRDYANTEAFF
v_gene: TRBV13; j_gene: TRBJ2-7; CDR3aa: CASMHGDSYEQYF
v_gene: TRBV20-1; j_gene: TRBJ1-6; CDR3aa: CSARDEEGSRGSPLHF
v_gene: TRBV6-5; j_gene: TRBJ1-1; CDR3aa: CASSYGINREAFF
v_gene: TRBV5-6; j_gene: TRBJ1-1; CDR3aa: CASSYPRVMGSDTEAFF
v_gene: TRBV19; j_gene: TRBJ1-5; CDR3aa: CASSIEDSNQPQHF
v_gene: TRBV9; j_gene: TRBJ2-7; CDR3aa: CASSVVPAGVYEQYF
v_gene: TRBV9; j_gene: TRBJ1-6; CDR3aa: CASMGYNSPLHF
v_gene: TRBV2; j_gene: TRBJ2-7; CDR3aa: CASNGQGIEQYF
v_gene: TRBV15; j_gene: TRBJ2-1; CDR3aa: CATSRGYNEQFF
v_gene: TRBV9; j_gene: TRBJ1-2; CDR3aa: CASSGDRGPGYGYTF
v_gene: TRBV11-2; j_gene: TRBJ2-5; CDR3aa: CASSFGQNQETQYF
v_gene: TRBV19; j_gene: TRBJ2-5; CDR3aa: CASSIGGGTGWSETQYF
v_gene: TRBV7-9; j_gene: TRBJ2-1; CDR3aa: CASSLGTGIYNEQFF
v_gene: TRBV20-1; j_gene: TRBJ2-5; CDR3aa: CSAPGGGDRQETQYF
v_gene: TRBV6-6; j_gene: TRBJ1-4; CDR3aa: CASTAGTGYEKLFF
v_gene: TRBV19; j_gene: TRBJ1-6; CDR3aa: CASSGLPGQGNSPLHF
v_gene: TRBV5-1; j_gene: TRBJ2-7; CDR3aa: CASSLGGTGIAEQYF
v_gene: TRBV15; j_gene: TRBJ1-6; CDR3aa: CATSSLGTGSGSPLHF
v_gene: TRBV20-1; j_gene: TRBJ1-2; CDR3aa: CSASPQENYGYTF
v_gene: TRBV2; j_gene: TRBJ2-1; CDR3aa: CASGVGRTSYNEKFF
v_gene: TRBV7-9; j_gene: TRBJ2-7; CDR3aa: CASSLAFLADEQYF
v_gene: TRBV29-1; j_gene: TRBJ2-5; CDR3aa: CSVDTDQETQYF
v_gene: TRBV29-1; j_gene: TRBJ2-5; CDR3aa: CSPEVQGQETQYF
v_gene: TRBV15; j_gene: TRBJ1-1; CDR3aa: CATSRELVRETMNTEAFF
v_gene: TRBV7-2; j_gene: TRBJ1-2; CDR3aa: CASSPTGAEGYTF
v_gene: TRBV2; j_gene: TRBJ2-1; CDR3aa: CASSEAPGLYNEQFF
v_gene: TRBV19; j_gene: TRBJ1-1; CDR3aa: CASSMAERNTEAFF
v_gene: TRBV24-1; j_gene: TRBJ2-1; CDR3aa: CATGREGYNEQFF
v_gene: TRBV7-2; j_gene: TRBJ2-7; CDR3aa: CASSQGELSYEQYF
v_gene: TRBV9; j_gene: TRBJ1-4; CDR3aa: CASSTTGAANEKLFF
v_gene: TRBV20-1; j_gene: TRBJ1-5; CDR3aa: CSARGAAYEHF
v_gene: TRBV11-2; j_gene: TRBJ2-5; CDR3aa: CASSVLGLAGEHQETQYF
v_gene: TRBV20-1; j_gene: TRBJ2-3; CDR3aa: CSATDRGSTDTQYF
v_gene: TRBV15; j_gene: TRBJ1-1; CDR3aa: CATSPGVNTEAFF